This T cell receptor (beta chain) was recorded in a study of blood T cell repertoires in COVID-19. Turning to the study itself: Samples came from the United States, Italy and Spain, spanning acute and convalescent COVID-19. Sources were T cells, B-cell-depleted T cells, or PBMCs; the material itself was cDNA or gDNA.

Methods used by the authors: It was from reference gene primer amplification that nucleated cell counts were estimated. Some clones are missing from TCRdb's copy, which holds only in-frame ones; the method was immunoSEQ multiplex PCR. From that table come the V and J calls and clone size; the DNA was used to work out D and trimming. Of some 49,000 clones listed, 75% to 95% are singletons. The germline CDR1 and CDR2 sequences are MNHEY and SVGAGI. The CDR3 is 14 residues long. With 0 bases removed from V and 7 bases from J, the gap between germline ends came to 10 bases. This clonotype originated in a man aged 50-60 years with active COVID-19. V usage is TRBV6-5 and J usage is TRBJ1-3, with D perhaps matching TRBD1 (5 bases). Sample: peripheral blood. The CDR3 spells CASSYSNAGNTIYF. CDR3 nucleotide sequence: TGTGCCAGCAGTTACTCGAACGCAGGGAACACCATATATTTT.